These 9 T cell receptor beta chains were sequenced from one sample in a study of cytomegalovirus exposure and HLA in healthy donors (dated by TCRdb to about 2017). Libraries were made using the immunoSEQ multiplex PCR assay. For the multiplex PCR, a mixture combining 60 forward primers for TCR Vbeta segments and 13 reverse primers for TCR Jbeta segments was used. In its TCRdb copy, this immuneACCESS table keeps in-frame sequences only and misses some clones. Where compared with another copy, unresolved V genes explain less than half of these, and the others have no known cause. The sample table records 200,000 to 250,000 clones; roughly 80% of these occur just once. The top ten hold about 0.22% of the sample. The sequenced sample consisted of PBMCs. The receptors here all came from a girl aged 2-10 years in good health and CMV-seronegative.

DNA of the CDR3: TGTGCCAGCCGTCGCCCGGGACAGGGTAGGGTCGGGGAGCTGTTTTTT. Protein: CASRRPGQGRVGELFF. This rearrangement joins TRBV5-8 to TRBJ2-2, with 9 bases identical to TRBD1. J was trimmed by 7 bases and V by 7 bases; bases with no gene match: 14. Germline loops: CDR1 SGHTS, CDR2 YDEGEE. CDR3 size: 16 residues.

The rearrangement joins TRBV5-1 to TRBJ1-4; D uncertain. Trimming cost V 2 bases and J 7 bases, with 9 bases left between them. There are 13 residues in the CDR3. CDR1 SGHRS and CDR2 YFSETQ come from the germline V gene. The CDR3 here is CASSFGVGEKLFF. The CDR3 DNA reads TGCGCCAGCAGCTTCGGGGTCGGTGAAAAACTGTTTTTT.

This chain uses TRBV7-9 with TRBJ2-7; TRBD2 matches at 9 bases. The CDR3 is 14 residues long. Germline V gene lookup returns CDR1 SEHNR and CDR2 FQNEAQ (reference sequence). Trimming cost V 5 bases and J 4 bases; bases outside gene matches: 6. The DNA for the CDR3 is TGTGCCAGCAGCCCCGGCGGGGGGGGTTACGAGCAGTACTTC. It translates to CASSPGGGGYEQYF.

The V and J genes are TRBV19 and TRBJ1-1; TRBD1 is a possible D gene (5 bases). Between the trimmed V and J ends, which lost 7 bases and 4 bases, there was a span of 19 bases. CDR3 length: 15 residues. Germline CDR1 is LNHDA and CDR2 is SQIVND (reference sequence). In DNA, the CDR3 is TGTGCCAGTACCCCAATGGGGGGGTACGGCACTGAAGCTTTCTTT. Translating it yields CASTPMGGYGTEAFF.

This chain links TRBV11-2 with TRBJ2-3; TRBD2 matches at 13 bases. With V trimmed by 1 base and J by 5 bases, 6 bases remained unmatched. Germline V CDR1 and CDR2: SGHAT, FQNNGV. The CDR3 totals 17 residues. CDR3 DNA sequence: TGTGCCAGCAGCTTAGCCGGGACTAGCGGGGTTCGAGATACGCAGTATTTT. This translates into CASSLAGTSGVRDTQYF.

This sequence joins TRBV5-1 and TRBJ2-1; TRBD2 is a possible D gene (7 bases). This CDR3 has 15 residues. The V gene lost 7 bases and the J gene lost 1 base, with 15 bases spanning the gap. Germline assignment: CDR1 SGHRS and CDR2 YFSETQ. The CDR3 bases are TGCGCCAGCGCCTTTAGGGGGGGATCCTACAATGAGCAGTTCTTC. As protein: CASAFRGGSYNEQFF.

The gene calls are TRBV13 and TRBJ2-1; 9 bases are shared with TRBD1. This CDR3 comprises 15 residues. CDR1 and CDR2 from the germline V gene are PRHDT and FYEKMQ (reference sequence). V trimming: 5 bases; J trimming: 2 bases; junction bases outside the gene matches: 4. The CDR3 DNA reads TGTGCCAGCAGCATTGGGGACAGGGCCTACAATGAGCAGTTCTTC. Translation: CASSIGDRAYNEQFF.

In this sample, this clone turned up a few times. The chain employs TRBV5-5 and TRBJ2-1; 11 bases line up with TRBD2. Trimming removed 5 bases from V and 6 bases from J; junction bases left unmatched: 10. This CDR3 contains 16 residues. CDR1 and CDR2 (germline): SGHKS, YYEKEE (reference sequence). Here the CDR3 reads CASRDRSGGAVNEQFF. The CDR3 DNA sequence: TGTGCCAGCAGGGACCGTAGCGGGGGGGCAGTCAATGAGCAGTTCTTC.

The genes are TRBV2 and TRBJ1-2; D is perhaps TRBD1 (5 bases). There are 16 residues in the CDR3. Germline CDR1 and CDR2: SNHLY and FYNNEI. The germline V and J ends were trimmed by 0 bases and 1 base, with 12 bases remaining between them. Written as DNA, the CDR3 is TGTGCCAGCAGTGAAGCAAGGGGCGAACATAACTATGGCTACACCTTC. This gives the protein CASSEARGEHNYGYTF.